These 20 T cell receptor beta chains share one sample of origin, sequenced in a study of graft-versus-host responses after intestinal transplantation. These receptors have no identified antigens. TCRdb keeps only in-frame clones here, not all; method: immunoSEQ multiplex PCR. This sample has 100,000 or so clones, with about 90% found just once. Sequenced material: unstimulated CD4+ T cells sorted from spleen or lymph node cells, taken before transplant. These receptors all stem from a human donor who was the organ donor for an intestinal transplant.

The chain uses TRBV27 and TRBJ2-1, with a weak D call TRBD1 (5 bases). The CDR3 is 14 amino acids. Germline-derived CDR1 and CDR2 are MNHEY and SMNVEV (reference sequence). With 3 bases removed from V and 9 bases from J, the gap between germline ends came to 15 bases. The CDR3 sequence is CASSLLQPGSEQFF. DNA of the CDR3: TGTGCCAGCAGTTTGTTACAGCCAGGGTCTGAGCAGTTCTTC.

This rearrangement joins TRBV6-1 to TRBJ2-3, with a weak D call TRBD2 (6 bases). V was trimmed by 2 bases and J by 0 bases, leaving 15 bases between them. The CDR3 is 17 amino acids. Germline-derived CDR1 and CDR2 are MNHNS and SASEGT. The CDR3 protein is CASSELRSGTSTDTQYF. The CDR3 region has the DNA TGTGCCAGCAGTGAACTTCGTAGCGGAACTAGCACAGATACGCAGTATTTT.

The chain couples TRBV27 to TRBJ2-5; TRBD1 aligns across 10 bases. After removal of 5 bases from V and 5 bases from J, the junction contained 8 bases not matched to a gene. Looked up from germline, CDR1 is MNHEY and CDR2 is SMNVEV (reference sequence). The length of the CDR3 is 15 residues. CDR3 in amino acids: CASSGDRGRGETQYF. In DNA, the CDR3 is TGTGCCAGCAGTGGTGACAGGGGGCGCGGCGAGACCCAGTACTTC.

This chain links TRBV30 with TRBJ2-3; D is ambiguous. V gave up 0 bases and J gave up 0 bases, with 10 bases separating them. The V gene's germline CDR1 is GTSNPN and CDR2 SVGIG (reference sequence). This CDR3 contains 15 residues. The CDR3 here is CAWSVPTMSTDTQYF. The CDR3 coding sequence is TGTGCCTGGAGTGTACCCACTATGAGCACAGATACGCAGTATTTT.

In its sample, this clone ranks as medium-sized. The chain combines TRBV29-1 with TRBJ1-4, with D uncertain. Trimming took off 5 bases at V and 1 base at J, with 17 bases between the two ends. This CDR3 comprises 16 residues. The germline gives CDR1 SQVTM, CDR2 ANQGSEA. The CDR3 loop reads CSVSVEGSRTNEKLFF. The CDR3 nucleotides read TGCAGCGTTTCAGTAGAGGGATCAAGAACTAATGAAAAACTGTTTTTT.

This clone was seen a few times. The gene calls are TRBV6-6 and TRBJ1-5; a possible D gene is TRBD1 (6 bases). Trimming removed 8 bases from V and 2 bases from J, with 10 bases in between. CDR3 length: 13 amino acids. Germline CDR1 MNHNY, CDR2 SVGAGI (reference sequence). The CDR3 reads CASGPGGNQPQHF. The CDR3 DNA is TGTGCCAGCGGTCCAGGGGGCAATCAGCCCCAGCATTTT.

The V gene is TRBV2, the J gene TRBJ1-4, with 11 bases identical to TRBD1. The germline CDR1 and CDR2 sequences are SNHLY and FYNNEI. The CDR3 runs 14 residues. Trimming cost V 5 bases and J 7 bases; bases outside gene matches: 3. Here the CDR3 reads CASSLGQGGEKLFF. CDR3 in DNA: TGTGCCAGCAGTTTGGGACAGGGGGGTGAAAAACTGTTTTTT.

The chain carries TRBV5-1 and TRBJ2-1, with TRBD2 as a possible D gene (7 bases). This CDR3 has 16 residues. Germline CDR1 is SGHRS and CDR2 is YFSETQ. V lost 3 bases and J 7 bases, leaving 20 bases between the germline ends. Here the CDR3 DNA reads TGCGCCAGCAGCTCATTCGGGGGGCGTCTAGGGAATGAGCAGTTCTTC. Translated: CASSSFGGRLGNEQFF.

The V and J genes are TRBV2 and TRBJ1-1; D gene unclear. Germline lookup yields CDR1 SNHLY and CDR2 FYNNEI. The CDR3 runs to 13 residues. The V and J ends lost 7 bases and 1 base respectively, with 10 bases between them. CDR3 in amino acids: CASTSVPNTEAFF. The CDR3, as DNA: TGTGCCAGCACTTCAGTGCCGAACACTGAAGCTTTCTTT.

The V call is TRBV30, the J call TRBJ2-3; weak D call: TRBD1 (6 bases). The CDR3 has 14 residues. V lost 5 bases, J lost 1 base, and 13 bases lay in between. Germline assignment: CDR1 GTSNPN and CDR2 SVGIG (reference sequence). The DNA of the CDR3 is TGTGCCTGGTCCCTTAAGGGGGGCACAGATACGCAGTATTTT. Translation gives CAWSLKGGTDTQYF. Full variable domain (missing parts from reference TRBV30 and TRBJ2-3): SQTIHQWPATLVQPVGSPLSLECTVEGTSNPNLYWYRQAAGRGLQLLFYSVGIGQISSEVPQNLSASRPQDRQFILSSKKLLLSDSGFYLCAWSLKGGTDTQYFGPGTRLTVL.

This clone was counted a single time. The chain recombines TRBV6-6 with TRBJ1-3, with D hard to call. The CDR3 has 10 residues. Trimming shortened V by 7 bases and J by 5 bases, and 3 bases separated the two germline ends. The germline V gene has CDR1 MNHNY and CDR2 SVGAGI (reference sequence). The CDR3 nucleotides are TGTGCCAGCATGAGAAACACCATATATTTT. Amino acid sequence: CASMRNTIYF.

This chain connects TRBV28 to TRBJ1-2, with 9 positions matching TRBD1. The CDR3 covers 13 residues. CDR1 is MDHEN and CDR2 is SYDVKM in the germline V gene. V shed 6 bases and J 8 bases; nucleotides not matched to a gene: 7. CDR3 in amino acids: CASRGQGKKGYTF. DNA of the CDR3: TGTGCCAGCAGGGGACAGGGTAAAAAGGGCTACACCTTC.

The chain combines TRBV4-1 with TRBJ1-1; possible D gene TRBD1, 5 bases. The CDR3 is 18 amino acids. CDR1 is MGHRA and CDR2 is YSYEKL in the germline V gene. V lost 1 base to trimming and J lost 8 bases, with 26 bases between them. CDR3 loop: CASSQVGIKGWGPEEAFF. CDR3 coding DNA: TGCGCCAGCAGCCAAGTGGGTATTAAGGGGTGGGGCCCCGAAGAAGCTTTCTTT.

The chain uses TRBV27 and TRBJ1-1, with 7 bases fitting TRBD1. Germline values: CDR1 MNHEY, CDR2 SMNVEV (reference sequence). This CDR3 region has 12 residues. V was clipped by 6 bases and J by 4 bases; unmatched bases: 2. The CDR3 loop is CASRSGGTEAFF. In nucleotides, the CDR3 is TGTGCCAGCAGGTCAGGGGGCACTGAAGCTTTCTTT.

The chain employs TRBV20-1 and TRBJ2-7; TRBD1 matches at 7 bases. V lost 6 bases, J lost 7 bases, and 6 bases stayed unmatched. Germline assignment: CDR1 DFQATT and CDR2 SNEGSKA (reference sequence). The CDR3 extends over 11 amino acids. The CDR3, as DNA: TGCAGTGCCGGCCCGGGACAGGAGCAGTACTTC. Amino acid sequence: CSAGPGQEQYF.

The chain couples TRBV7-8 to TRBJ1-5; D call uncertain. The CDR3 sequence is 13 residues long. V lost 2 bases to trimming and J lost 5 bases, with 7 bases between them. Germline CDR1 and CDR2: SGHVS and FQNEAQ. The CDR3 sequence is CASSLLADQPQHF. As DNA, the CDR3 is TGTGCCAGCAGCTTATTGGCAGATCAGCCCCAGCATTTT. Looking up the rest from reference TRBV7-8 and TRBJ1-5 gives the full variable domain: GAGVSQSPRYKVAKRGQDVALRCDPISGHVSLFWYQQALGQGPEFLTYFQNEAQLDKSGLPSDRFFAERPEGSVSTLKIQRTQQEDSAVYLCASSLLADQPQHFGDGTRLSIL.

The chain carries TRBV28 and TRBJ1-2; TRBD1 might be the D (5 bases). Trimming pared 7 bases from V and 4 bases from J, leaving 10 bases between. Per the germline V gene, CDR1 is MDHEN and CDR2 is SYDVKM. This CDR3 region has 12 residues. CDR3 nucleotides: TGTGCCAGCACTGGACATAGCTATGGCTACACCTTC. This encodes CASTGHSYGYTF.

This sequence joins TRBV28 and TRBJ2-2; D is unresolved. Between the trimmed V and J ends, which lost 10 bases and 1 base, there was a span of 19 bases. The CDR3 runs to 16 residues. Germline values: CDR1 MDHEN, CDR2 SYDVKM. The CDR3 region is CATRVILGLNTGELFF. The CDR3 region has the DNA TGTGCCACAAGGGTAATTCTGGGCCTGAACACCGGGGAGCTGTTTTTT.

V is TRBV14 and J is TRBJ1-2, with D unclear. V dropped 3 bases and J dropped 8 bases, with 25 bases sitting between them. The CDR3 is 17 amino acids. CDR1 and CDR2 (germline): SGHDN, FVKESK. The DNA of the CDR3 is TGTGCCAGCAGCCAGAACCCTCCGGGTGCGGGAATAGAAGGCTACACCTTC. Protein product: CASSQNPPGAGIEGYTF.

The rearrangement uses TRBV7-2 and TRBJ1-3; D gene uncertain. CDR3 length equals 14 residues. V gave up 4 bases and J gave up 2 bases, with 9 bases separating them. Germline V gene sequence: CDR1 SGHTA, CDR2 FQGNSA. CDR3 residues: CASSWTVAGNTIYF. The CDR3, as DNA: TGTGCCAGCAGCTGGACGGTGGCTGGAAACACCATATATTTT.